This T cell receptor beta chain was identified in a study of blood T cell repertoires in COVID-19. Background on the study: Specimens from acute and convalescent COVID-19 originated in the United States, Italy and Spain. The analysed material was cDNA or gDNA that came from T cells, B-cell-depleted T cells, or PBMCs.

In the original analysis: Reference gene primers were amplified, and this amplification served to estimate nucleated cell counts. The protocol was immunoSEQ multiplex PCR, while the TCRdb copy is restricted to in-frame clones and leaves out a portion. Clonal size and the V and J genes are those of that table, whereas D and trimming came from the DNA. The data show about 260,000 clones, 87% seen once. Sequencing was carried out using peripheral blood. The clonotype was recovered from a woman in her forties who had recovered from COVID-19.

In DNA form, the CDR3 reads TGTGCCAGCTCACAGACTAGCGCAACTTCGGAGGAGACCCAGTACTTC. It yields the protein CASSQTSATSEETQYF. The gene calls are TRBV18 and TRBJ2-5, with 8 bases matching TRBD2. The junction had 12 bases not matched to a gene; V was cut back by 4 bases and J by 5 bases. Germline V gene lookup returns CDR1 KGHSH and CDR2 LQKENI. The length of the CDR3 is 16 residues.